The T cell receptor (beta chain) under discussion was sequenced for a study of shared clonotypes between healthy human individuals. Trimming took off 6 bases at V and 5 bases at J, with 28 bases between the two ends. The CDR3 has 18 amino acids. CDR1 and CDR2 (germline): MDHEN, SYDVKM. General study findings and limits: Among the subsets, naive ones generally showed larger estimated richness than memory ones. Around 5% of naive CD4 clonotypes were common to several donors.

Concerning this clone itself: The antigen remains unidentified.

Method: immunoSEQ multiplex PCR; TCRdb's copy keeps in-frame clones and lacks some. The table has under 600,000 clones, 90% to 97% seen once. Every donor, a Caucasian adult, lived in Nashville, Tennessee. Sequenced input: naive CD4+ T cells sorted from blood. Subset defined: CD45RA+ positively selected. This TCR was recovered from a woman aged 25-40 years in good health. The chain employs TRBV28 and TRBJ2-5; the D is unclear. The CDR3 region has the DNA TGTGCCAGCAGCCCGCAGAGTTGGTGGTCCCCCAAGTTCGAGACCCAGTACTTC. This encodes CASSPQSWWSPKFETQYF.